Below are 4 T cell receptor beta chains sequenced from a single sample in a study of blood T cell repertoires in COVID-19. Profiled with immunoSEQ multiplex PCR; TCRdb holds only in-frame clones, not every one. The repertoire consists of about 150,000 clones, with approximately 88% occurring once and the leading ten covering roughly 4.9%. Sample: PBMCs or T cells enriched from blood (not recorded which). These receptors came from a man aged 70-80 years who had been exposed to COVID-19.

This clone has at least ten counts. The V gene is TRBV6-2 or TRBV6-3, the J gene TRBJ2-3, with D possibly being TRBD2 (6 bases). With 5 bases removed from V and 7 bases from J, the gap between germline ends came to 13 bases. Germline V gene sequence: CDR1 MNHEY, CDR2 SVGEGT. The CDR3 sequence is 13 residues long. CDR3 residues: CASSATGSHTQYF. The DNA of the CDR3 is TGTGCCAGCAGTGCTACCGGGAGCCATACGCAGTATTTT.

The genes are TRBV6-6 and TRBJ2-7, with a weak D call TRBD1 (5 bases). Germline V gene data show CDR1 as MNHNY and CDR2 as SVGAGI (reference sequence). CDR3 length equals 14 residues. The ends were cut back, 3 bases at V and 0 bases at J, with 9 bases in the middle. In nucleotides, the CDR3 is TGTGCCAGCAGTTATGCAGGGCACTCCTACGAGCAGTACTTC. Amino acids: CASSYAGHSYEQYF.

The J gene is TRBJ2-1, the V gene TRBV11-2; D gene ambiguous. The CDR3 contains 12 residues. CDR1 is SGHAT and CDR2 is FQNNGV in the germline V gene. The germline V and J ends were trimmed by 6 bases and 7 bases, with 10 bases remaining between them. CDR3 residues: CASSHIGNEQFF. Here the CDR3 DNA reads TGTGCCAGCAGTCATATCGGGAATGAGCAGTTCTTC. The complete variable domain, with remaining parts taken from reference TRBV11-2 and TRBJ2-1, reads EAGVAQSPRYKIIEKRQSVAFWCNPISGHATLYWYQQILGQGPKLLIQFQNNGVVDDSQLPKDRFSAERLKGVDSTLKIQPAKLEDSAVYLCASSHIGNEQFFGPGTRLTVL.

The gene calls are TRBV7-6 and TRBJ1-1; 12 nucleotides match TRBD1. This CDR3 has 18 residues. In germline, CDR1 is SGHVS, CDR2 FNYEAQ. Losses at the gene ends were 5 bases for V and 0 bases for J; bases not matched to a gene: 10. DNA of the CDR3: TGTGCCAGCAGCCTCGGAAAGGGACAGGGGGCTATGAACACTGAAGCTTTCTTT. Its protein product is CASSLGKGQGAMNTEAFF.